This paragraph reports one T cell receptor (beta chain). This sample is part of a study of shared clonotypes between healthy human individuals. Trimming removed 3 bases at V and 8 bases at J, with 17 bases between. CDR1 is KGHSH, CDR2 LQKENI, per germline. This CDR3 contains 15 residues. The method was immunoSEQ multiplex PCR; TCRdb's version includes in-frame clones alone and lacks a portion of them. The repertoire holds over a million clones, about 96% seen once, with roughly 1.1% in the top ten. The specimen sequenced was naive CD4+ T cells sorted from blood. Documented subset: CD45RA+ positively selected. The chain employs TRBV18 and TRBJ2-1; D is undetermined. The receptor comes from a man aged 25-40 years in good health. This chain's CDR3 is CASSPQASSLDEQFF. CDR3 nucleotides: TGTGCCAGCTCACCTCAGGCCTCCTCCCTGGATGAGCAGTTCTTC.